The clone carrying this T cell receptor (beta chain) was counted at least ten times. Its specificity is not known. The entry originates in a study of T cells in Graves' hyperthyroidism and ophthalmopathy. The study, taken as a whole, reports: Peripheral blood also featured most of the thyroid clonotypes expanded above 0.001.

Looked up from germline, CDR1 is MGHDK and CDR2 is SYGVNS. This CDR3 comprises 16 residues. Germline trimming cut 3 bases from V and 6 bases from J; bases unmatched to any gene: 11. What was amplified from RNA transcripts were TCR beta CDR3 regions. TCR CDR3 regions were first amplified by RT-PCR with HTBI primers. TCRdb re-called the multiplex PCR reads with MiXCR, one entry per CDR3 protein. The sample yields some 320,000 distinct CDR3 sequences, approximately 13% seen once. This receptor was identified in a woman between 40 and 55 years old with Graves' ophthalmopathy. The chain combines TRBV25-1 with TRBJ2-1, with 7 bases that match TRBD2. The sample consisted of blood. The CDR3 region has the DNA TGTGCCAGCAGTGATCCGGCGGGAGTTTGGCTCAATGAGCAGTTCTTC. It is translated as CASSDPAGVWLNEQFF.